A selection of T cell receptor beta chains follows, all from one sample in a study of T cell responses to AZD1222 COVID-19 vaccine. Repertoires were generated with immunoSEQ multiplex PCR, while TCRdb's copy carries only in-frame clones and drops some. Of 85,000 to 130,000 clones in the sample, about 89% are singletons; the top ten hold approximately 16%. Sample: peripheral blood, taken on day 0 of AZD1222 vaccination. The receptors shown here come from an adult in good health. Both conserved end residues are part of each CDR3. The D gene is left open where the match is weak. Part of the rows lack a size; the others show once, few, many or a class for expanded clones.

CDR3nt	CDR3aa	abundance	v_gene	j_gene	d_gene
TGTGCCAGCAGGCCTAGCGGGCTTTACAATGAGCAGTTCTTC	CASRPSGLYNEQFF	few	TRBV6-6	TRBJ2-1	TRBD2
TGCGCCAGCAGCTTGGCTCAGACCGTAACCGGGGAGCTGTTTTTT	CASSLAQTVTGELFF	.	TRBV5-1	TRBJ2-2	.
TGCGCCAGCAGCTTGGGTAACAGAGCGACTGAAGCTTTCTTT	CASSLGNRATEAFF	.	TRBV5-1	TRBJ1-1	.
TGTGCCAGCAGCCCCGACGCGGAGGCTTTCTCTGGGGCCAACGTCCTGACTTTC	CASSPDAEAFSGANVLTF	.	TRBV3-1/TRBV3-2	TRBJ2-6	.
TGTGCCAGCAGCTTAGGGCGAGGGAACTATGGCTACACCTTC	CASSLGRGNYGYTF	.	TRBV11-3	TRBJ1-2	.
TGTGCCAGCACGGGCGGAGATTACAATGAGCAGTTCTTC	CASTGGDYNEQFF	.	TRBV6-5	TRBJ2-1	.
TGTGCCAGTAGTATAGGGTTCGGCTCTGAAGCTTTCTTT	CASSIGFGSEAFF	.	TRBV19	TRBJ1-1	.
TGCGCCAGCAGGTCCGTCGGGACGGGAAACACCATATATTTT	CASRSVGTGNTIYF	.	TRBV5-1	TRBJ1-3	.
TGTGCCAGTCGGGACGCAGCACACTATGGCTACACCTTC	CASRDAAHYGYTF	.	TRBV19	TRBJ1-2	.
TGTGCCAGCAGTCCCCAGTTTGGGGAGGAAAGGAAGCAGTATTTT	CASSPQFGEERKQYF	few	TRBV27	TRBJ2-3	.
TGCGCCAGCAGCCCCGGGATCAACACTGAAGCTTTCTTT	CASSPGINTEAFF	.	TRBV4-1	TRBJ1-1	.
TGTGCCAGCAGTTTTTGGTATGGGGTCGAGGGGAATGAAAAACTGTTTTTT	CASSFWYGVEGNEKLFF	.	TRBV28	TRBJ1-4	.
TGTGCCAGCAGCTCCAGGGTAGGGTTCGTGTTGGCCACTGAAGCTTTCTTT	CASSSRVGFVLATEAFF	few	TRBV5-6	TRBJ1-1	.
TGTGCCAGCAGCTTAGAGGTGGAAAAACTGTTTTTT	CASSLEVEKLFF	.	TRBV7-9	TRBJ1-4	.
TGCAGCGTTGAGGGGCAGGTTAAGGGACCTGAAGCTTTCTTT	CSVEGQVKGPEAFF	.	TRBV29-1	TRBJ1-1	.
TGTGCCAGCAGCCCGGACATTGGAGGCGAGCAGTACTTC	CASSPDIGGEQYF	.	TRBV5-4	TRBJ2-7	.
TGTGCCAGCAGCTTGGGCCGACTCTATGGCTACACCTTC	CASSLGRLYGYTF	few	TRBV11-2	TRBJ1-2	.
TGCGCCAGCACCCGCGGCGACAGGCGGAACACTGAAGCTTTCTTT	CASTRGDRRNTEAFF	.	TRBV5-1	TRBJ1-1	.
TGTGCCAGTAGTGCGTCCATAGGCGGGACTCAGAATTCACCCCTCCACTTT	CASSASIGGTQNSPLHF	.	TRBV19	TRBJ1-6	.
TGTGCCAGCAGTTACTCGGGGACAGGGATCAATCAGCCCCAGCATTTT	CASSYSGTGINQPQHF	.	TRBV6-5	TRBJ1-5	TRBD1
TGTGCCAGCAGATGGGGGCGCGAAAAACTGTTTTTT	CASRWGREKLFF	.	TRBV12-3/TRBV12-4	TRBJ1-4	.
TGTGCCAGCAGCGCCAGTCCCGGGACAGGGATCGATGAGCAGTTCTTC	CASSASPGTGIDEQFF	.	TRBV9	TRBJ2-1	TRBD1
TGCAGTGCTAGTCTGGGACTACCCCCAGATACGCAGTATTTT	CSASLGLPPDTQYF	.	TRBV20-1	TRBJ2-3	TRBD2
TGCGCCAGCAGCTTGGCAGGGGGAAACTCCTACAATGAGCAGTTCTTC	CASSLAGGNSYNEQFF	.	TRBV5-1	TRBJ2-1	TRBD1
TGTGCTAGTGGTTTGGACAGGCCCGGCTACACCTTC	CASGLDRPGYTF	.	TRBV12-5	TRBJ1-2	.